This T cell receptor beta chain stems from a study of T cell repertoires in cytomegalovirus infection. The overall study: Through public TCR beta signatures, both CMV infection and matching HLA type were indicated. General observations from the study: Cumulative public TCR beta family frequency identified carriers of CMV plus the relevant HLA. CMV-specific TCR beta clonotypes restricted by HLA-C dominated the ex vivo response.

Germline V CDR1 and CDR2: MNHEY, SMNVEV (reference sequence). Trimming removed 1 base from V and 5 bases from J, with 12 bases in between. The length of the CDR3 is 16 residues. About this clonotype: What it binds is unknown.

TCRdb processed the reads anew with MiXCR; each CDR3 protein has one entry. The sample lists some 920,000 distinct CDR3 sequences; around 30% were seen once. This specimen was cultured CD8+ T cells from PBMCs, taken from culture after CMV antigen stimulation. The receptor was isolated from a human donor in good health (CMV status not recorded). Some clones in this sample may be carry-over from other donors' samples. The chain couples TRBV27 to TRBJ1-6, with no clear D. CDR3 amino acids: CASSLFGPRNNSPLHF. The DNA of the CDR3 is TGTGCCAGCAGTTTATTTGGGCCAAGGAATAATTCACCCCTCCACTTT.